A single sample gave rise to the 14 T cell receptor beta chains below, sequenced in a study of blood T cell repertoires in COVID-19. The method was immunoSEQ multiplex PCR; TCRdb's version includes in-frame clones alone and lacks a portion of them. Among 380,000 or so clones listed, more than 75% were seen once. Input material: peripheral blood. The receptors here all came from a human donor with acute or convalescent COVID-19. The donor label of this sample is uncertain.

The chain combines TRBV15 with TRBJ2-7; no firm D call. Germline CDR1 and CDR2: LNHNV and YYDKDF (reference sequence). The CDR3 has 14 amino acids. V lost 2 bases and J lost 3, with 11 bases in between. For the CDR3, the DNA is TGTGCCACCAGCAGAACCTTACCCAGCTACGAGCAGTACTTC. As protein: CATSRTLPSYEQYF.

The chain has TRBV6-5 and TRBJ1-3, with 12 bases that match TRBD1. CDR3 length: 15 residues. The V gene's germline CDR1 is MNHEY and CDR2 SVGAGI. V shed 6 bases, J shed 5 bases, and the junction held 5 bases outside the gene matches. The CDR3 bases are TGTGCCAGCAGAGCCGGGACAGGGGGCCGAAACACCATATATTTT. Encoded protein: CASRAGTGGRNTIYF.

This clone has only a few counts. The chain combines TRBV7-9 with TRBJ1-2; 8 bases line up with TRBD1. CDR3 size: 14 residues. Germline loops: CDR1 SEHNR, CDR2 FQNEAQ (reference sequence). The junction had 1 base not matched to a gene; V was cut back by 0 bases and J by 4 bases. The CDR3 coding sequence is TGTGCCAGCAGCTTAGCCAGGGGGCCCTATGGCTACACCTTC. This encodes CASSLARGPYGYTF.

The rearrangement joins TRBV28 to TRBJ1-1; 11 nucleotides agree with TRBD1. V shed 4 bases and J 5 bases; nucleotides not matched to a gene: 9. CDR1 is MDHEN and CDR2 is SYDVKM in the germline V gene. The CDR3 extends over 16 amino acids. The CDR3 sequence: CASSSPGQGGRTEAFF. The CDR3 region has the DNA TGTGCCAGCAGTTCCCCGGGACAGGGGGGAAGGACTGAAGCTTTCTTT.

The V and J genes are TRBV2 and TRBJ1-6; maybe TRBD1 (5 bases). V shed 6 bases and J shed 7 bases, with 13 bases lying between them. The germline CDR1 and CDR2 sequences are SNHLY and FYNNEI. The CDR3 covers 14 residues. The CDR3 DNA reads TGTGCCAGCAGATCACAGGCTAGGAATTCACCCCTCCACTTT. Its protein is CASRSQARNSPLHF.

This clone was seen a few times. The chain is built from TRBV3-1 (or the pseudogene TRBV3-2) and TRBJ1-5; 7 nucleotides match TRBD1. V was clipped by 3 bases and J by 0 bases; unmatched bases: 8. Germline V gene data show CDR1 as LGHDT and CDR2 as YNNKEL (reference sequence). The length of the CDR3 is 17 residues. CDR3 sequence reads: CASSHRRDRYSNQPQHF. In DNA, the CDR3 is TGTGCCAGCAGCCACCGCCGGGACAGATATAGCAATCAGCCCCAGCATTTT.

The rearrangement joins TRBV2 to TRBJ2-1; TRBD2 matches at 12 bases. This CDR3 is built from 15 residues. Germline V gene data show CDR1 as SNHLY and CDR2 as FYNNEI. The junction had 5 bases not matched to a gene; V was cut back by 6 bases and J by 5 bases. CDR3 residues: CASRDGLAGHNEQFF. The CDR3 nucleotides are TGTGCCAGCAGGGACGGACTAGCGGGACACAATGAGCAGTTCTTC.

V is TRBV27 and J is TRBJ2-7; 10 bases map to TRBD2. CDR1 and CDR2 (germline): MNHEY, SMNVEV (reference sequence). This CDR3 has 14 residues. J was trimmed by 3 bases and V by 8 bases; bases with no gene match: 7. The CDR3 is CASRPGTSVYEQYF. In nucleotides, the CDR3 is TGTGCCAGCCGGCCCGGGACTAGCGTCTACGAGCAGTACTTC.

The CDR3 sequence: CASSFGYRGLSSYEQYF. CDR3 DNA sequence: TGTGCCAGCAGCTTTGGTTATAGGGGCCTGAGCTCCTACGAGCAGTACTTC. The genes are TRBV5-5 and TRBJ2-7; tentatively, D is TRBD1 (5 bases). The CDR3 is made up of 17 amino acids. The germline CDR1 and CDR2 sequences are SGHKS and YYEKEE (reference sequence). Deletions cut 2 bases from V and 0 bases from J, with 18 bases between.

This sequence joins TRBV6-5 and TRBJ2-2; possible D gene TRBD2, 6 bases. The CDR3 runs to 15 residues. The germline CDR1 and CDR2 sequences are MNHEY and SVGAGI. The V end lost 7 bases, the J end lost 5 bases, and 17 bases lay between the germline ends. CDR3 residues: CASTVGGRKTGELFF. The CDR3 DNA sequence: TGTGCCAGCACCGTCGGAGGGAGGAAGACCGGGGAGCTGTTTTTT.

V usage is TRBV19 and J usage is TRBJ1-1; 7 bases fit TRBD1. Germline assignment: CDR1 LNHDA and CDR2 SQIVND (reference sequence). V was clipped by 8 bases and J by 9 bases; unmatched bases: 12. The CDR3 totals 13 residues. The CDR3 DNA follows: TGTGCCAGTGTCAAACAAGGGGGCTTAAAAGCTTTCTTT. Its protein product is CASVKQGGLKAFF.

This chain connects TRBV2 to TRBJ2-7, with 8 bases matching TRBD2. In germline, CDR1 is SNHLY, CDR2 FYNNEI. There are 15 residues in the CDR3. Trimming cost V 6 bases and J 3 bases; bases outside gene matches: 10. CDR3 region: CASRLSLGGVYEQYF. CDR3 in DNA: TGTGCCAGCAGGCTCTCACTCGGGGGGGTCTACGAGCAGTACTTC.

This chain joins TRBV2 and TRBJ1-3; the D gene is possibly TRBD1 (6 bases). Trimming pared 1 base from V and 0 bases from J, leaving 7 bases between. The CDR3 is 15 amino acids. The germline gives CDR1 SNHLY, CDR2 FYNNEI. The CDR3 region has the DNA TGTGCCAGCAGTGAAGAACAGGGCTCTGGAAACACCATATATTTT. This translates into CASSEEQGSGNTIYF. Complete variable domain (other parts from reference TRBV2 and TRBJ1-3): EPEVTQTPSHQVTQMGQEVILRCVPISNHLYFYWYRQILGQKVEFLVSFYNNEISEKSEIFDDQFSVERPDGSNFTLKIRSTKLEDSAMYFCASSEEQGSGNTIYFGEGSWLTVV.

The rearrangement uses TRBV7-6 and TRBJ2-3, with D possibly TRBD2 on 5 matching bases. This CDR3 comprises 15 residues. The V end was cut by 2 bases, the J end by 2 bases, with 11 bases between. Germline CDR1 reads SGHVS; CDR2 reads FNYEAQ. CDR3: CASSLRPDYTDTQYF. The DNA of the CDR3 is TGTGCCAGCAGCTTACGTCCAGACTACACAGATACGCAGTATTTT.